The source of this TCR beta chain is a study of immune cell composition in non-small cell lung cancer (dated by TCRdb to about 2017). Concerning the study at large: Histologic subtype, mainly lung adenocarcinoma or squamous cell carcinoma, was assigned on the basis of H&E together with p63, CK5, Napsin A and TTF-1 immunohistochemistry. Using Adaptive Biotechnologies, the researchers ran TCR-beta sequencing on 34 paired NSCLC tumour and non-adjacent lung specimens, along with around 25 tumour-only specimens. In supplementary cohort #1, which comprised 10 to 11 lung adenocarcinoma cases, paired tumour/lung TCR-beta sequencing was performed and TIL populations were generated so that tumour reactivity could be assessed. Several tumour specimens with TCR-beta data were of rare histological subtypes and were excluded from the subtype comparisons.

Overall study results and their limits: Tumour-associated clones >0.5% occurred in nearly half of NSCLC cases: 33% of adenocarcinomas versus about 80% of squamous carcinomas. Across ten to eleven adenocarcinoma cases, the maximal tumour-associated clone frequency showed a strong correlation with TIL tumour reactivity, but overall clonality showed no such correlation. The reactivity cohort was only approximately eleven cases, and tumour-reactive clones were not shown to share sequences with the dominant in vivo tumour-associated clones. No significant correlation was found between tumour TCR-beta clonality and smoking pack-years.

Normal lung samples came from the same patient and consisted of non-adjacent lung tissue collected as far from the tumour as possible, at a distance of at least 3 cm. Frozen aliquots of unsorted single-cell suspensions were used for genomic DNA extraction with the QIAamp DNA kit. Tissues arrived within 2 hours after resection and were immediately processed into single-cell suspensions. Tissue was mechanically dissociated and enzymatically digested with DNase I, collagenase I and hyaluronidase for about 30 minutes at 37 °C, then filtered and RBC-lysed. According to the germline V gene, CDR1 reads SGHRS and CDR2 reads YFSETQ. From the cysteine through the phenylalanine, the CDR3 covers 15 amino acids. The CDR3 DNA has 45 bases and is translated from base 1. V is trimmed back by 0 bases and J by 8 bases, and the junction contains 8 bases that no gene match accounts for. A two-step multiplex PCR amplified TCR-beta CDR3 regions from genomic DNA, and the second step of the PCR added Illumina-compatible adaptors. As a commercial immunoSEQ service, TCR-beta immunosequencing was carried out on an Illumina platform. From the authors' description of their analysis: Two measures summarised the repertoires: productive clonality, and Top 10 Clones, meaning the percentage of T-cell templates coming from the ten most frequent sequences. Values for productive clonality spanned 0 to 1, where a value of 1 indicated a monoclonal population. Sequences comprising at least 0.1% of tumour T-cell templates but absent from matched non-adjacent lung were defined as tumour-associated clones and were identified via log10 scatter plots. Analyses were done in GraphPad Prism7 and R, with Student's t-tests for two-group comparisons, ANOVA for stages, and linear regression for relationships. TCRdb mirrors the immuneACCESS table, restricted to in-frame sequences. Some clones are absent from its copies; in checked studies, under half trace to an unresolved V gene, and the reason for the others is unknown. V, J and clone size are those of that table, while D and trimming were read from the DNA. This sample gives about 2,500 clones in total; roughly 69% of them show up just once. The biggest ten clones account for around a quarter of the sample.

On this clone: Its specific antigen is unknown. No clone much larger than this one lies a single base away; base qualities are absent.

This TCR was sampled from a human donor with non-small cell lung cancer. Sequencing was performed on non-adjacent lung tissue. The sequence joins TRBV5-1 to TRBJ2-1; 7 central nucleotides agree with TRBD1. The CDR3 has the sequence CASSLGAQGIDEQFF. The sequence in DNA is TGCGCCAGCAGCTTGGGCGCACAGGGGATCGATGAGCAGTTCTTC.